This T cell receptor beta chain was profiled in a study of low-dose radiotherapy and immunotherapy resistance in tumors. This clonotype was observed at least ten times. Noted time point: after trial treatment. As for treatment: LDRT plus nivolumab, ipilimumab, low-dose cyclophosphamide and aspirin (RACIN trial). First-strand cDNA used TRAV- and TRBV-specific primers, covering alpha and beta chains. The authors amplified TCRs for about 20 PCR cycles with a constant-region primer and a V-primer adapter. Using its own MiXCR run on the reads, TCRdb lists one record per CDR3 protein. This table holds 85,000 to 95,000 distinct CDR3 sequences, 20% to 25% found once. Germline V gene data show CDR1 as MDHEN and CDR2 as SYDVKM. This CDR3 is built from 15 residues. V lost 3 bases to trimming and J lost 1 base; unmatched junction nucleotides: 2.

This sequence originates from a female donor with ovarian cancer. The source material was PBMCs, sampled after low-dose radiotherapy plus immunotherapy. The chain is built from TRBV28 and TRBJ2-2; 7 nucleotides align to TRBD1. As DNA, the CDR3 is TGTGCCAGCAGTTTTCGGACAGGGAACACCGGGGAGCTGTTTTTT. This translates into CASSFRTGNTGELFF.